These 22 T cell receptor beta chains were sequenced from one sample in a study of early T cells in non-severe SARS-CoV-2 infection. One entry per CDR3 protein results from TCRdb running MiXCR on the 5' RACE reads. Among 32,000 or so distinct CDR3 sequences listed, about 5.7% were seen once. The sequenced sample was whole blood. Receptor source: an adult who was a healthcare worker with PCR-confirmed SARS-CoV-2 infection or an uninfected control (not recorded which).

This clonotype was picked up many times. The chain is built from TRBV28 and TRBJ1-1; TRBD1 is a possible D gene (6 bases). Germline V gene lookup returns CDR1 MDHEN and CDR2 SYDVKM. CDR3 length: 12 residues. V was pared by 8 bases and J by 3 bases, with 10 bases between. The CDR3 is CASSKGDTEAFF. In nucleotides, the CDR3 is TGTGCCAGCTCTAAGGGGGACACTGAAGCTTTCTTT.

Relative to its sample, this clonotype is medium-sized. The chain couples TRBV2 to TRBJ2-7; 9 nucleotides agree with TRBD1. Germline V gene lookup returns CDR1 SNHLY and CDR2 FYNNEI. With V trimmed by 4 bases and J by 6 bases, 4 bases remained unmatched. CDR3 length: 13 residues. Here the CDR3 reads CASSGTGEGEQYF. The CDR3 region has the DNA TGTGCCAGCAGTGGGACAGGGGAAGGCGAGCAGTACTTC.

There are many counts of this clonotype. This CDR3 is CASSQTRQPQHF. CDR3 bases: TGTGCCAGCAGTCAGACGAGGCAGCCCCAGCATTTT. The chain has TRBV28 and TRBJ1-5, with D uncertain. The CDR3 is made up of 12 amino acids. Trimming stripped 5 bases from V and 7 bases from J, with 9 bases between. CDR1 and CDR2 from the germline V gene are MDHEN and SYDVKM.

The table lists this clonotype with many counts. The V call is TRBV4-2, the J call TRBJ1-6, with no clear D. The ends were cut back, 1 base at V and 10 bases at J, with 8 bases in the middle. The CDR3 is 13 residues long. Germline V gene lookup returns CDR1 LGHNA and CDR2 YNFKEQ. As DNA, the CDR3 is TGTGCCAGCAGCCAAGGTCCGGCGTCACCCCTCCACTTT. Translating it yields CASSQGPASPLHF.

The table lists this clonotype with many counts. As DNA, the CDR3 is TGTGCCAGCAGCCTACAGGGAAGGAACACTGAAGCTTTCTTT. Residues: CASSLQGRNTEAFF. This chain uses TRBV7-9 with TRBJ1-1; D perhaps matches TRBD1 (6 bases). Germline CDR1 is SEHNR and CDR2 is FQNEAQ (reference sequence). V shed 5 bases and J shed 1 base, with 11 bases lying between them. The CDR3 is 14 residues long.

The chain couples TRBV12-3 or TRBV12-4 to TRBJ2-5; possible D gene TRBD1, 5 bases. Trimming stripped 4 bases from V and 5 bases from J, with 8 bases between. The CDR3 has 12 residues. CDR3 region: CASSSGIETQYF. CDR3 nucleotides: TGTGCCAGCAGTTCAGGGATTGAGACCCAGTACTTC.

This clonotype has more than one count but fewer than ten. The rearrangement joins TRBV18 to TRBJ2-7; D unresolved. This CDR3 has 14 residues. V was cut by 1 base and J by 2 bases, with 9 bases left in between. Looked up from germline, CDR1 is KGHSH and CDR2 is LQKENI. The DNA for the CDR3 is TGTGCCAGCTCACCACAAAAATCAACCTACGAGCAGTACTTC. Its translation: CASSPQKSTYEQYF.

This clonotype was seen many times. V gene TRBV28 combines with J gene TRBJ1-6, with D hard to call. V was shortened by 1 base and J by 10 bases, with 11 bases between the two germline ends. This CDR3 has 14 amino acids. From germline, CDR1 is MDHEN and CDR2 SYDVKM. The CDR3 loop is CASSLYPGGSPLHF. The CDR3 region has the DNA TGTGCCAGCAGTTTATACCCGGGAGGGTCACCCCTCCACTTT.

The CDR3 reads CSARDSQETQYF. DNA for the CDR3: TGCAGCGCCCGGGACAGCCAAGAGACCCAGTACTTC. The V and J genes are TRBV29-1 and TRBJ2-5, with TRBD1 matching over 7 bases. The V segment lost 7 bases and the J segment 1 base; nucleotides outside the gene matches: 3. From germline, CDR1 is SQVTM and CDR2 ANQGSEA. This CDR3 contains 12 residues.

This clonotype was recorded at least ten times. The DNA of the CDR3 is TGTGCCAGCAGCTCTCCGCGGGTGGGGGGAAACACCATATATTTT. Its protein is CASSSPRVGGNTIYF. J is TRBJ1-3 and V is TRBV5-4; D not resolved. V lost 3 bases to trimming and J lost 4 bases, with 14 bases between them. The CDR3 extends over 15 amino acids. Germline loops: CDR1 SGHNT, CDR2 YYREEE (reference sequence).

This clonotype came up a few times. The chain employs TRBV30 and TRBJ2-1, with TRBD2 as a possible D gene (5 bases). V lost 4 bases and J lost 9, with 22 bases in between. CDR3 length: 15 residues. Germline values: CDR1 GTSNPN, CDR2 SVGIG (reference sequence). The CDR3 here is CAWTRSGLTFGEQFF. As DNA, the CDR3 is TGTGCCTGGACCAGATCGGGGTTAACCTTCGGTGAGCAGTTCTTC.

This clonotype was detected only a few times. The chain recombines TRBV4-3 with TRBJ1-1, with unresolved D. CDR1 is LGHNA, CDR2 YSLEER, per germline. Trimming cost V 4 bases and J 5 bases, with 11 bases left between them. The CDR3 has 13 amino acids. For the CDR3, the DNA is TGCGCCAGCAGCCGGACCGGGAAAACTGAAGCTTTCTTT. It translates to CASSRTGKTEAFF.

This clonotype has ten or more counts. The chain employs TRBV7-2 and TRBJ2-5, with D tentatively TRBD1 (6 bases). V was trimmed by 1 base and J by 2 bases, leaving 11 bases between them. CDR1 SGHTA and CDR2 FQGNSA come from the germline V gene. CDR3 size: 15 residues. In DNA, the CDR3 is TGTGCCAGCAGCTTAGGACAGGCCCGACAAGAGACCCAGTACTTC. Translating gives CASSLGQARQETQYF.

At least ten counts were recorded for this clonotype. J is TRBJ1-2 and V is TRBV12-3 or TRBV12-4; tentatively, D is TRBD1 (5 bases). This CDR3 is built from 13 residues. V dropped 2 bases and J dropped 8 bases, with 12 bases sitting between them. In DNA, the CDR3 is TGTGCCAGCAGTTTACATCCGGGGCTGGGCTACACCTTC. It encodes CASSLHPGLGYTF.

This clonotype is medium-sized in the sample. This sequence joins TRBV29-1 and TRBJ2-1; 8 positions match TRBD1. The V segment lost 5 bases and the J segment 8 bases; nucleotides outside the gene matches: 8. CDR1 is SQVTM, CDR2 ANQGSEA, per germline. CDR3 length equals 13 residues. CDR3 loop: CSVHWTGNYEQFF. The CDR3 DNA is TGCAGCGTTCATTGGACAGGGAACTATGAGCAGTTCTTC.

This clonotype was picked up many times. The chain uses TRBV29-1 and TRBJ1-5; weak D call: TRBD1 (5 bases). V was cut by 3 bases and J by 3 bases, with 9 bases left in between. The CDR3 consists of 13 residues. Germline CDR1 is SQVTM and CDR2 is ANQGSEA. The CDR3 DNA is TGCAGCGTTGATCCAGGGTCCAATCAGCCCCAGCATTTT. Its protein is CSVDPGSNQPQHF.

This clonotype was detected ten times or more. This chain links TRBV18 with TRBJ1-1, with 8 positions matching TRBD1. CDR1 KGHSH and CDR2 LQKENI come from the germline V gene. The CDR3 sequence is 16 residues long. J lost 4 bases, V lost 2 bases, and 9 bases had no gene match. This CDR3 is CASSPTRQGASTEAFF. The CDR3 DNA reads TGTGCCAGCTCACCAACCCGCCAGGGGGCGAGCACTGAAGCTTTCTTT.

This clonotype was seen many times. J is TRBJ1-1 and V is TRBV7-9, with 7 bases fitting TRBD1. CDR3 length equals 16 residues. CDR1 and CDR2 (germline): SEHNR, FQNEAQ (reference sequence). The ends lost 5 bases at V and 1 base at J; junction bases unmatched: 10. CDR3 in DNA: TGTGCCAGCAGCCCCACCCCAACAGGGGAGAACACTGAAGCTTTCTTT. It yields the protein CASSPTPTGENTEAFF.

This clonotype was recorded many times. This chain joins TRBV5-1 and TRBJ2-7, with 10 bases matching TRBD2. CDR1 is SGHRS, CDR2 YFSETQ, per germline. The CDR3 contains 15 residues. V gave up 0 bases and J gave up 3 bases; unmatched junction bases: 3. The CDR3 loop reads CASSLVSGGFYEQYF. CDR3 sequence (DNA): TGCGCCAGCAGCTTGGTTAGCGGGGGGTTCTACGAGCAGTACTTC.

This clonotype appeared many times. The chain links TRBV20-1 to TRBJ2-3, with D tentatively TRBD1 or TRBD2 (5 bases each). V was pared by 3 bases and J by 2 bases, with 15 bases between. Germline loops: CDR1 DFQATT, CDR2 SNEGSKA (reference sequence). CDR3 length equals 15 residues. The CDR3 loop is CSARTTGRSTDTQYF. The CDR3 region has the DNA TGCAGTGCTAGGACCACGGGACGGTCCACAGATACGCAGTATTTT.

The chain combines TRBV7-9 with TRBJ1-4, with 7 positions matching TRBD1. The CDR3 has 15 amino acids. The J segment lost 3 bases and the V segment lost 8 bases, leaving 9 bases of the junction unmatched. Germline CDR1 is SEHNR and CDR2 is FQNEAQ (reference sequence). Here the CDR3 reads CASGRTGVANEKLFF. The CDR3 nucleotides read TGTGCCAGCGGAAGAACAGGGGTGGCTAATGAAAAACTGTTTTTT.

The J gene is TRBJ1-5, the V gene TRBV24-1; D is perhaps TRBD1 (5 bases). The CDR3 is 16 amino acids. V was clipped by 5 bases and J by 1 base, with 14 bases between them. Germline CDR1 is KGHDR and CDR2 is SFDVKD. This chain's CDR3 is CATSAGWGMSNQPQHF. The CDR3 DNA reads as TGTGCCACCAGTGCGGGTTGGGGGATGAGCAATCAGCCCCAGCATTTT.